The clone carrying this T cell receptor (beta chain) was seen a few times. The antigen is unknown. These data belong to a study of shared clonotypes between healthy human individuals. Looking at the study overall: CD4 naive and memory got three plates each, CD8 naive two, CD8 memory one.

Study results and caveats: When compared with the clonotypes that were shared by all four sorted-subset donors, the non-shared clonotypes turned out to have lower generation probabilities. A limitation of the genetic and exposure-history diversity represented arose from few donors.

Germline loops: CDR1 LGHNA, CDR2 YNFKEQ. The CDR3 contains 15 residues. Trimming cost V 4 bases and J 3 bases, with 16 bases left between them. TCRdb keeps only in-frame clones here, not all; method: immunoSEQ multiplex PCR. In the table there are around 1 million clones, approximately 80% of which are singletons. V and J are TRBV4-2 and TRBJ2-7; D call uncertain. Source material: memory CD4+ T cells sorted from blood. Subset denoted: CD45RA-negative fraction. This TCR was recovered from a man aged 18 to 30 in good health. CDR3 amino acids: CASSPNIGGNYEQYF. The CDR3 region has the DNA TGTGCCAGCAGCCCTAACATTGGCGGAAACTACGAGCAGTACTTC.